The entry below gives a single T cell receptor (beta chain) sequence along with its context. Antigen: not known. This CDR3 comprises 15 residues. From germline, CDR1 is LGHNA and CDR2 YNFKEQ. This record comes from a study of T cells expressing NK-cell markers. Turning to the study itself: From sorted CD3+CD56+NKG2C+, CD3+CD56+NKG2C- and CD3+CD56-NKG2C+ T cells came the TCR beta repertoires. HCMV seropositivity marked seven of the eight sequenced donors; one was seronegative. Study-wide results and caveats: What remained unclear was the HCMV specificity of expanded NKG2C+ T cell clones.

For TCR beta, cDNA was produced by 5'RACE template switching with UMIs. TCRdb reprocessed the 5' RACE reads, with one entry per CDR3 protein and no DNA. In total, the table holds under 35,000 distinct CDR3 sequences. What was sequenced was blood T cells: a sorted CD56 or NKG2C T cell subset, CD4+ or CD8+ T cells, or bulk PBMC T cells (not recorded which). The clonotype comes from a woman aged 18-69 years in good health. J is TRBJ1-2 and V is TRBV4-2; absent DNA, TCRdb's TRBD1 call cannot be checked. CDR3: CASSQLEQVSGGYTF.